This TCR beta chain appears in the sequencing data of a study of cytomegalovirus exposure and HLA in healthy donors. Study observations and caveats: An analysis was carried out at a later point. It showed that HLA-associated TCR beta chains were more clonally expanded than equally common non-associated chains. A highly shared variant cluster was judged a likely technical artifact.

Primers included in the PCR were 60 Vbeta and 13 Jbeta primers. Profiling relied on immunoSEQ multiplex PCR, and the TCRdb table lists in-frame clones only, not all of them. The sample lists over 200,000 clones, just over 75% occurring once. Trimming cost V 5 bases and J 7 bases, with 9 bases left between them. Germline V gives CDR1 MNHEY, CDR2 SVGAGI. This CDR3 is built from 11 residues. This clone was seen only a few times. Its antigen is still unknown. This sample also contains other DNA sequences that code for the same CDR3. The V call is TRBV6-5, the J call TRBJ2-7; possible D gene TRBD1, 5 bases. Sequencing was done on a sample of PBMCs. The source is a woman aged 60-70 years in good health and CMV-seropositive. The CDR3 sequence is CASSQGVEQYF. The CDR3 bases are TGTGCCAGCAGTCAAGGGGTAGAGCAGTACTTC.